This T cell receptor beta chain derives from a study of a mutant IDH1 vaccine in newly diagnosed glioma. Study-level information: Treated patients, averaging about 40 years, were about 60% male and about 40% female. Most patients had radiochemotherapy with temozolomide before enrollment; others had one alone. General observations from the study: With respect to changes in top peripheral T cell clonotypes, pseudoprogression seemed unrelated.

The protocol was immunoSEQ multiplex PCR, while the TCRdb copy is restricted to in-frame clones and leaves out a portion. Found here are around 50,000 clones, roughly 88% of them singletons; the top ten hold about 2.4%. Time point indicated: baseline, week 1 (first vaccination visit). Treatment specified: pre-vaccination baseline after standard-of-care therapy. The donor cohort comprised cases of new WHO grade 3 or 4 IDH1-mutant, ATRX-lost astrocytoma. Trimming at V came to 2 bases and at J to 5 bases, leaving 8 bases not matched to a gene. Germline loops: CDR1 MNHEY, CDR2 SVGAGI. CDR3 length: 15 amino acids. As to this clone: Its specificity is not known.

The rearrangement links TRBV6-5 to TRBJ2-7; TRBD1 matches 8 bases. The sample consisted of PBMCs, taken from a glioma patient treated with radiotherapy, temozolomide or both. This clonotype was obtained from a man aged 35 to 55 with glioma. The CDR3 bases are TGTGCCAGCAGTTACGGTGGGACAGGCGTCAACGAGCAGTACTTC. Its protein is CASSYGGTGVNEQYF.